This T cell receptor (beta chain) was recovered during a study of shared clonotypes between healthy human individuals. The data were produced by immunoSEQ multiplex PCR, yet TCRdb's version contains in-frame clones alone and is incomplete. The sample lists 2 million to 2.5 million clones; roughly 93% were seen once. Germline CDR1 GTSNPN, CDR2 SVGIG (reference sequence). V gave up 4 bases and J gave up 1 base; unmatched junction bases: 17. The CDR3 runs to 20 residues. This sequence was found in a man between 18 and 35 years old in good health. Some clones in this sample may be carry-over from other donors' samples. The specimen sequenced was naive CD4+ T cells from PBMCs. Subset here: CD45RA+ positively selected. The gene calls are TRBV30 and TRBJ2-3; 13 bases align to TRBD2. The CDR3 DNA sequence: TGTGCCTGGATCACACGCCTTACTAGCGGGAGGGCCAGGGGCACAGATACGCAGTATTTT. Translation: CAWITRLTSGRARGTDTQYF.